The 25 T cell receptor beta chains given below trace back to one sample, sequenced in a study of Ad26.COV2.S vaccination and SARS-CoV-2 variants. Treatment described: about 20 received Ad26.COV2.S at low or high dose, single or two shots; about 5 received placebo; per-sample allocation not given. The samples were gathered on day 63 after the first injection of vaccine or placebo. TCRdb's copy holds only in-frame clones and misses some; the assay was immunoSEQ multiplex PCR. The table has about 390,000 clones, 80% to 90% seen once; the top ten hold 3% to 3.5%. This sample comprised peripheral blood, obtained in a trial of Ad26.COV2.S vaccine versus placebo. The source is a person aged 18 to 65 who received the Ad26.COV2.S COVID-19 vaccine or a placebo.

This chain connects TRBV4-1 to TRBJ1-1; a possible D gene is TRBD1 (5 bases). The CDR3 runs to 15 residues. The V end was cut by 3 bases, the J end by 1 base, with 12 bases between. CDR1 and CDR2 from the germline V gene are MGHRA and YSYEKL. The CDR3 region is CASSHPGLTNTEAFF. The CDR3 DNA reads TGCGCCAGCAGCCACCCGGGACTGACGAACACTGAAGCTTTCTTT.

The rearrangement joins TRBV5-1 to TRBJ2-7, with D possibly matching TRBD1 (6 bases). Deletions cut 5 bases from V and 0 bases from J, with 15 bases between. The germline CDR1 and CDR2 sequences are SGHRS and YFSETQ. This CDR3 spans 15 amino acids. CDR3: CASRESGQDSYEQYF. The CDR3 DNA follows: TGCGCCAGCAGAGAATCGGGACAAGACTCCTACGAGCAGTACTTC.

CDR3 DNA sequence: TGCGCCAGCAGCCAAAGAGGTTTAATAGGGGGGCCGAACACTGAAGCTTTCTTT. This sequence encodes CASSQRGLIGGPNTEAFF. The chain links TRBV4-1 to TRBJ1-1, with D possibly TRBD1 on 6 matching bases. Between the trimmed V and J ends, which lost 2 bases and 1 base, there was a span of 20 bases. Germline V gene data show CDR1 as MGHRA and CDR2 as YSYEKL. The CDR3 is 18 amino acids.

V gene TRBV7-2 combines with J gene TRBJ2-7; the D gene is possibly TRBD1 (6 bases). The germline CDR1 and CDR2 sequences are SGHTA and FQGNSA. The CDR3 spans 17 residues. Trimming left V 1 base short and J 0 bases short, with 16 bases between. The CDR3 sequence is CASSLEFGQLISYEQYF. The DNA for the CDR3 is TGTGCCAGCAGCTTAGAGTTCGGACAGCTCATCTCCTACGAGCAGTACTTC.

The rearrangement uses TRBV3-1 (or the pseudogene TRBV3-2) and TRBJ1-4; D perhaps matches TRBD1 (5 bases). Trimming took off 2 bases at V and 3 bases at J, with 7 bases between the two ends. This CDR3 is 14 amino acids long. Germline V gives CDR1 LGHDT, CDR2 YNNKEL (reference sequence). CDR3 loop: CASSQSGANEKLFF. For the CDR3, the DNA is TGTGCCAGCAGCCAATCGGGGGCTAATGAAAAACTGTTTTTT.

A note on this clone: Other DNA variants within this sample encode the same CDR3. V and J are TRBV6-5 and TRBJ1-3; D is unresolved. V lost 6 bases and J 0 bases, leaving 6 bases between the germline ends. The CDR3 runs to 13 residues. Germline V gives CDR1 MNHEY, CDR2 SVGAGI. CDR3 loop: CASRKTSGNTIYF. Written as DNA, the CDR3 is TGTGCCAGCAGAAAGACCTCTGGAAACACCATATATTTT.

The chain has TRBV3-1 (or the pseudogene TRBV3-2) and TRBJ1-2; tentative D call: TRBD1 (5 bases). V lost 4 bases and J 4 bases, leaving 13 bases between the germline ends. CDR1 is LGHDT and CDR2 is YNNKEL in the germline V gene (reference sequence). The CDR3 is made up of 14 amino acids. The chain's CDR3 is CASSLPGYSYGYTF. The DNA for the CDR3 is TGTGCCAGCAGCCTCCCAGGGTACTCCTATGGCTACACCTTC.

The chain joins TRBV6-5 to TRBJ1-1; D is undetermined. This CDR3 has 15 residues. V was clipped by 2 bases and J by 3 bases, with 13 bases between them. The germline gives CDR1 MNHEY, CDR2 SVGAGI. The CDR3 nucleotides are TGTGCCAGCAGTTACGGCGGGCCTATGGACACTGAAGCTTTCTTT. Translating it yields CASSYGGPMDTEAFF.

A word on this clone: The same CDR3 is also encoded by other DNA sequences in this sample. The rearrangement uses TRBV5-4 and TRBJ2-7, with no clear D. The CDR3 is 13 amino acids. CDR1 SGHNT and CDR2 YYREEE come from the germline V gene (reference sequence). V was shortened by 2 bases and J by 2 bases, with 8 bases between the two germline ends. This CDR3 reads CASSLGGPYEQYF. The CDR3 DNA reads as TGTGCCAGCAGCTTAGGCGGACCCTACGAGCAGTACTTC.

This clone was picked up a small number of times. The rearrangement links TRBV3-1 (or the pseudogene TRBV3-2) to TRBJ1-2; D remains ambiguous. The germline gives CDR1 LGHDT, CDR2 YNNKEL (reference sequence). The CDR3 is 12 amino acids. V gave up 4 bases and J gave up 5 bases, with 8 bases separating them. The CDR3 loop reads CASSPRGYGYTF. The CDR3 DNA is TGTGCCAGCAGCCCTCGGGGTTATGGCTACACCTTC.

The rearrangement uses TRBV2 and TRBJ2-3; D ambiguous. CDR1 SNHLY and CDR2 FYNNEI come from the germline V gene. V was pared by 2 bases and J by 3 bases, with 9 bases between. CDR3 length: 14 amino acids. The CDR3 nucleotides read TGTGCCAGCAGTGAATCCGCCTTTACAGATACGCAGTATTTT. Translation: CASSESAFTDTQYF.

This chain joins TRBV7-9 and TRBJ2-5, with D perhaps assigned TRBD1 or TRBD2 (5 bases each). The CDR3 covers 15 residues. Germline CDR1 reads SEHNR; CDR2 reads FQNEAQ (reference sequence). The ends were cut back, 1 base at V and 2 bases at J, with 11 bases in the middle. CDR3 bases: TGTGCCAGCAGCTTAGAGGGGACGCCTCAAGAGACCCAGTACTTC. It is translated as CASSLEGTPQETQYF.

This clone showed up just a few times. This rearrangement joins TRBV9 to TRBJ1-1, with 9 bases identical to TRBD1. Germline-derived CDR1 and CDR2 are SGDLS and YYNGEE. CDR3 size: 12 residues. Trimming at V came to 3 bases and at J to 10 bases, leaving 4 bases not matched to a gene. The CDR3 loop is CASSAETGGAFF. CDR3 nucleotides: TGTGCCAGCAGCGCTGAGACAGGGGGAGCTTTCTTT.

V usage is TRBV18 and J usage is TRBJ2-3; 11 bases are a match to TRBD2. Losses at the gene ends were 4 bases for V and 2 bases for J; bases not matched to a gene: 8. Germline V gene sequence: CDR1 KGHSH, CDR2 LQKENI. There are 17 residues in the CDR3. The CDR3 protein is CASSRLTSGGSTDTQYF. The CDR3 bases are TGTGCCAGCTCACGTCTTACTAGCGGGGGCTCCACAGATACGCAGTATTTT.

A single count supports this clone. V and J are TRBV2 and TRBJ2-7; perhaps TRBD2 as D (6 bases). Between the trimmed V and J ends, which lost 4 bases and 2 bases, there was a span of 12 bases. CDR1 and CDR2 from the germline V gene are SNHLY and FYNNEI. The CDR3 is 14 residues long. This CDR3 reads CASSVSGTPYEQYF. For the CDR3, the DNA is TGTGCCAGCAGTGTGTCCGGGACTCCCTACGAGCAGTACTTC.

This chain uses TRBV3-1 (or the pseudogene TRBV3-2) with TRBJ1-5; D is ambiguous. The V end was cut by 4 bases, the J end by 0 bases, with 7 bases between. This CDR3 comprises 14 residues. Germline assignment: CDR1 LGHDT and CDR2 YNNKEL (reference sequence). Written as DNA, the CDR3 is TGTGCCAGCAGCCGAGGACGTAGCAATCAGCCCCAGCATTTT. It is translated as CASSRGRSNQPQHF.

This rearrangement joins TRBV6-2 or TRBV6-3 to TRBJ1-5; no clear D. This CDR3 spans 14 amino acids. Germline CDR1 and CDR2: MNHEY and SVGEGT. Trimming took 3 bases from V and 3 from J, leaving 9 bases between them. This chain's CDR3 is CASSYAGPNQPQHF. CDR3 DNA sequence: TGTGCCAGCAGTTATGCCGGGCCCAATCAGCCCCAGCATTTT.

As concerns this clone: This CDR3 is also generated by other DNA sequences in the sample. V is TRBV29-1 and J is TRBJ2-2; D uncertain. The V gene's germline CDR1 is SQVTM and CDR2 ANQGSEA. CDR3 length: 13 residues. V shed 3 bases and J shed 1 base, with 6 bases lying between them. The CDR3 reads CSVEAENTGELFF. Here the CDR3 DNA reads TGCAGCGTTGAGGCGGAGAACACCGGGGAGCTGTTTTTT.

The chain carries TRBV30 and TRBJ2-1; 9 bases align to TRBD2. Germline assignment: CDR1 GTSNPN and CDR2 SVGIG (reference sequence). The CDR3 contains 14 residues. Trimming at V came to 3 bases and at J to 4 bases, leaving 4 bases not matched to a gene. The CDR3 nucleotides read TGTGCCTGGAGGGAGCGGGGGGCATACAATGAGCAGTTCTTC. As protein: CAWRERGAYNEQFF.

The chain is built from TRBV7-8 and TRBJ1-1; D is perhaps TRBD1 (5 bases). The V and J ends lost 4 bases and 5 bases respectively, with 14 bases between them. The CDR3 runs to 14 residues. The V gene's germline CDR1 is SGHVS and CDR2 FQNEAQ. CDR3 loop: CASSSASWGTEAFF. Here the CDR3 DNA reads TGTGCCAGCAGCTCCGCATCTTGGGGGACTGAAGCTTTCTTT.

This chain uses TRBV19 with TRBJ1-1; maybe TRBD1 (5 bases). CDR3 length: 15 amino acids. The germline V and J ends were trimmed by 1 base and 4 bases, with 13 bases remaining between them. Germline assignment: CDR1 LNHDA and CDR2 SQIVND (reference sequence). The CDR3 region has the DNA TGTGCCAGTAGTATAGTTGGGGGTGGTGGCACTGAAGCTTTCTTT. Protein: CASSIVGGGGTEAFF. Full variable domain (rest looked up from reference TRBV19 and TRBJ1-1): DGGITQSPKYLFRKEGQNVTLSCEQNLNHDAMYWYRQDPGQGLRLIYYSQIVNDFQKGDIAEGYSVSREKKESFPLTVTSAQKNPTAFYLCASSIVGGGGTEAFFGQGTRLTVV.

This chain uses TRBV4-2 with TRBJ1-4; 7 bases map to TRBD1. The CDR3 sequence is 15 residues long. V lost 1 base and J lost 4; bases outside the gene matches: 3. Germline V lookup: CDR1 LGHNA, CDR2 YNFKEQ. The CDR3 reads CASSQGQGVNEKLFF. The CDR3, as DNA: TGTGCCAGCAGCCAAGGACAGGGCGTTAATGAAAAACTGTTTTTT.

This rearrangement joins TRBV10-2 to TRBJ1-5; no firm D call. V lost 4 bases and J lost 6, with 16 bases in between. This CDR3 spans 15 amino acids. Germline CDR1 reads WSHSY; CDR2 reads SAAADI. CDR3 loop: CASSGSMRGIQPQHF. CDR3 DNA: TGCGCCAGCAGTGGAAGTATGCGGGGTATTCAGCCCCAGCATTTT.

The chain carries TRBV19 and TRBJ1-5; D unclear. V was trimmed by 6 bases and J by 0 bases, leaving 9 bases between them. Germline CDR1 and CDR2: LNHDA and SQIVND (reference sequence). The CDR3 is made up of 14 amino acids. CDR3 sequence reads: CASSPQDSNQPQHF. The CDR3, as DNA: TGTGCCAGTAGCCCTCAGGATAGCAATCAGCCCCAGCATTTT. The full variable domain, its missing parts supplied by reference TRBV19 and TRBJ1-5, is DGGITQSPKYLFRKEGQNVTLSCEQNLNHDAMYWYRQDPGQGLRLIYYSQIVNDFQKGDIAEGYSVSREKKESFPLTVTSAQKNPTAFYLCASSPQDSNQPQHFGDGTRLSIL.

The chain joins TRBV7-9 to TRBJ2-1, with TRBD2 as a possible D gene (5 bases). The CDR3 extends over 14 amino acids. The germline V gene has CDR1 SEHNR and CDR2 FQNEAQ (reference sequence). The ends were cut back, 5 bases at V and 0 bases at J, with 8 bases in the middle. The CDR3 DNA reads TGTGCCAGCAGCCGGACTTTCTCCTACAATGAGCAGTTCTTC. Amino acid sequence: CASSRTFSYNEQFF.